This T cell receptor beta chain is from a study of blood T cell repertoires in COVID-19 (dated by TCRdb to the early 2020s). Study-wide context: Collaborator samples came from the United States, Italy and Spain and covered acute and convalescent phases of COVID-19. The repertoires were released in a freely available public database intended as a resource for research on the immune response to SARS-CoV-2. The sample metadata nearly always contained a de-identified subject ID, COVID-19 status, age in years and sex. The material from the prospective study consisted of cDNA or gDNA derived from T cells, B-cell-depleted T cells, or PBMCs. Where available, HLA class I and class II types were taken from metadata supplied by the sample provider and were not determined by assay-based typing. Deeply sampled blood TCRbeta repertoires from subjects exposed to, actively infected with, or recovered from COVID-19 were included in the dataset. Samples came from the ongoing ImmuneRACE study (first 160 participants) plus 1,254 subjects from 6 global collaborators. What the work shows at the level of the full study, not this receptor alone: The amount of clinical and demographic metadata varied by source and participant and was provided uncurated.

Another Seattle source contributed samples from volunteer blood donors who had recovered from COVID-19. Each collaborating institution followed its own protocols to collect whole blood in K2EDTA tubes. For TCRbeta analysis, collaborators shipped samples in one of three forms: frozen whole blood, isolated PBMCs, or DNA extracted from either of those sample types. About this clone itself: Its cognate antigen has yet to be identified. The input lacks base qualities; no much larger clone sits a single base away.

TCRbeta CDR3 regions were amplified from genomic DNA by means of the immunoSEQ Assay, a bias-controlled multiplex PCR. Per the source publication's procedure: Within the assay, amplification of reference gene primers was used to estimate how many nucleated cells each sample contained. Sequence reads were collapsed and filtered to measure the absolute abundance of every unique TCRbeta CDR3 rearrangement. For each sample, productive Simpson clonality was calculated as the square root of Simpson's diversity index over productive rearrangements. TCRdb took this table from immuneACCESS and kept in-frame rearrangements with V and J called. Such tables lack part of the clones; where checked against another copy, unresolved V genes explain under half of the gap, and the rest is unexplained. That table gives V, J and clone size, and the DNA gave D and trimming. The sample table lists fewer than 150,000 clones, 86% of them with a count of one. The ten largest clones take up about 18% of the sample.

Taken from the germline V gene, the CDR1 and CDR2 loops are LGHNA and YNFKEQ. Its CDR3 holds 19 amino acids, cysteine through phenylalanine. Only the CDR3 DNA is retained, 57 bases long and in frame from the first base. V has 3 bases trimmed and J has 3 bases trimmed; junction bases matching no gene number 15. In this chain, TRBV4-2 is recombined with TRBJ1-2, with 11 central nucleotides matching TRBD1. Material for sequencing was peripheral blood. The TCR was taken from a woman aged 50 to 60 who had recovered from COVID-19. The CDR3 amino acid sequence is: CASSHLTPRTGGLDYGYTF. In nucleotide form, the sequence is TGTGCCAGCAGCCATTTGACCCCTCGGACAGGGGGCCTCGACTATGGCTACACCTTC.